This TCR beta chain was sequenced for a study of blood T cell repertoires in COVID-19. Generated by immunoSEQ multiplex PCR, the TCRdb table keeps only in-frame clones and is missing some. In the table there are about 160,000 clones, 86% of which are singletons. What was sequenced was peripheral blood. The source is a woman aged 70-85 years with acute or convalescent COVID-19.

The CDR3 sequence: CASSLTRGNTEAFF. CDR3 in DNA: TGTGCCAGCAGCCTCACGCGGGGGAACACTGAAGCTTTCTTT. V usage is TRBV3-1 (or the pseudogene TRBV3-2) and J usage is TRBJ1-1; D unclear. The length of the CDR3 is 14 residues. V was trimmed by 4 bases and J by 1 base, leaving 10 bases between them. Per germline, CDR1 LGHDT and CDR2 YNNKEL (reference sequence).